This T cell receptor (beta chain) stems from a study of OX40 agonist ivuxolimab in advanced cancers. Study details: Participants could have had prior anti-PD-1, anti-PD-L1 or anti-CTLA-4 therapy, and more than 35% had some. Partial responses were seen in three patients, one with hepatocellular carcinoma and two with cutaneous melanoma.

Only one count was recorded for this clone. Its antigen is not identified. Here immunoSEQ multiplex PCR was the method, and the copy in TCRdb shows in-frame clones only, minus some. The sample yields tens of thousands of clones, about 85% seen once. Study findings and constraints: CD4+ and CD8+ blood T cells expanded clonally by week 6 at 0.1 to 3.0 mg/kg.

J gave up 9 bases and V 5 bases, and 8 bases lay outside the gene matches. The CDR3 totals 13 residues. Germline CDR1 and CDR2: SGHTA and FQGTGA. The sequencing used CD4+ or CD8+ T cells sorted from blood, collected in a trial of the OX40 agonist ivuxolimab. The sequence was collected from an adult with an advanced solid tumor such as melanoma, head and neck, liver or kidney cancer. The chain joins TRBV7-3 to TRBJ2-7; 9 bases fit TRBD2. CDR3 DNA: TGTGCCAGCAGCACATCTAGCGGGACATGGCAGTACTTC. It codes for CASSTSSGTWQYF.